The following is a T cell receptor (beta chain) sequence with its context. Its antigen is unknown. From germline, CDR1 is SQVTM and CDR2 ANQGSEA. The CDR3 covers 13 residues. Trimming left V 4 bases short and J 0 bases short, with 10 bases between. This specimen comes from a study of T-cell reconstitution after alpha-beta-depleted transplantation in children. Study-level points and caveats: Some patients showed high day-60 TCRbeta diversity, which derived from surviving recipient T cells and thymic progenitors. At one year after transplant, newly produced T cells mostly accounted for T-cell counts and diversity.

Unique molecular identifiers featured in how the TCRbeta library was prepared. Using its own MiXCR run on the PCR reads, TCRdb lists one record per CDR3 protein. The sample has 700,000 to 950,000 distinct CDR3 sequences, approximately 15% seen once. The gene calls are TRBV29-1 and TRBJ2-7; tentative D call: TRBD1 (5 bases). The sequencing here drew on PBMCs, mostly from graft donor cells, taken 360 days after TCRalphabeta/CD19-depleted stem cell transplant. This sequence originates from a male patient younger than 18 who had a stem cell transplant for acute lymphoblastic leukemia, so the T cells may come from the graft donor. In DNA, the CDR3 is TGCAGCGTTGGGCAGGGTTTCTCCTACGAGCAGTACTTC. This sequence encodes CSVGQGFSYEQYF.